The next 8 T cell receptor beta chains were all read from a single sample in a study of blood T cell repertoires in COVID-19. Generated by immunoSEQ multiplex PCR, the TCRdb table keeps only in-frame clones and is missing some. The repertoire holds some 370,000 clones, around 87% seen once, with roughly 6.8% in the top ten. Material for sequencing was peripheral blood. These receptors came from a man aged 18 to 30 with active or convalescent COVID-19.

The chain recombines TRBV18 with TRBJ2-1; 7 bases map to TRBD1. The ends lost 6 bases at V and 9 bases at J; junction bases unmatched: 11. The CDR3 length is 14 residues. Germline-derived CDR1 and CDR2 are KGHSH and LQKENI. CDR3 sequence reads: CASSLDRAQGEQFF. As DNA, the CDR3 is TGTGCCAGCTCTCTTGACAGGGCTCAGGGTGAGCAGTTCTTC.

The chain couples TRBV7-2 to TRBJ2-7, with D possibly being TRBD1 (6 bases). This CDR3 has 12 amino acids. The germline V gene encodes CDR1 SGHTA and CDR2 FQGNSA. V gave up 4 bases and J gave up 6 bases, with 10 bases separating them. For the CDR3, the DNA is TGTGCCAGCAGCTCTACAGGGTTCGAGCAGTACTTC. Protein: CASSSTGFEQYF.

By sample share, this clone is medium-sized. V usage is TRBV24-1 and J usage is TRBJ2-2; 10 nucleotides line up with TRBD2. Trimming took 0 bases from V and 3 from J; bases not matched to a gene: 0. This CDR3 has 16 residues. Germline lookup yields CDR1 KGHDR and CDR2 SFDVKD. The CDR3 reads CATSDLTSGDTGELFF. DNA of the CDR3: TGTGCCACCAGTGATTTGACTAGCGGGGACACCGGGGAGCTGTTTTTT.

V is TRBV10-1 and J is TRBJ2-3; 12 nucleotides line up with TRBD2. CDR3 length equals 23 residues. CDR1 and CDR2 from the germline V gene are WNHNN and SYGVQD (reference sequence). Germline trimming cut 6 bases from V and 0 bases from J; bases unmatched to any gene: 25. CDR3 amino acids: CASRGRDRGSLAGGESSTDTQYF. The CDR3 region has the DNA TGCGCCAGCAGGGGACGGGACAGGGGCTCTCTAGCGGGAGGGGAGTCTAGCACAGATACGCAGTATTTT.

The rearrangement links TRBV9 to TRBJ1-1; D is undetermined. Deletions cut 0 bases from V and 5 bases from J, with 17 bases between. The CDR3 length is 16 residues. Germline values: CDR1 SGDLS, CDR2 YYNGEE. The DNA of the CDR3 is TGTGCCAGCAGCGTAGAAGGGAGGGCCGGGAGTACTGAAGCTTTCTTT. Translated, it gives CASSVEGRAGSTEAFF.

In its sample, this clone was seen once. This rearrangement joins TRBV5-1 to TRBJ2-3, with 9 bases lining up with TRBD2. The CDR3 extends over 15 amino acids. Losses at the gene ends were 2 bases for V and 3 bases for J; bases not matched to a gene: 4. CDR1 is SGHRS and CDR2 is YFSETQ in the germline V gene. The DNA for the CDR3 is TGCGCCAGCAGCTTTTTAGCGGGAGAGACAGATACGCAGTATTTT. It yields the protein CASSFLAGETDTQYF.

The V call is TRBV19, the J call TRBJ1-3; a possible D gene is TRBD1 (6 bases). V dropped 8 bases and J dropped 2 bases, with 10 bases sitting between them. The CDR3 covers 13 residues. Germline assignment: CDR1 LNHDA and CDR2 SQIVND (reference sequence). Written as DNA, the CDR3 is TGTGCCAGTCGAACAGGGACTGGAAACACCATATATTTT. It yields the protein CASRTGTGNTIYF.

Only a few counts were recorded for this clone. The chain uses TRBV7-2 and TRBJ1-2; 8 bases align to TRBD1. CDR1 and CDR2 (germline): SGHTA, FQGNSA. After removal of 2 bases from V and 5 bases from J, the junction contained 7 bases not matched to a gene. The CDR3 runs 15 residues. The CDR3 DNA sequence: TGTGCCAGCAGCTTAAACCAGGGGGCGAGTTATGGCTACACCTTC. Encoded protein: CASSLNQGASYGYTF.